A single sample is the source of the 20 T cell receptor beta chains below, sequenced in a study of T cell responses to AZD1222 COVID-19 vaccine. Sequencing was performed with immunoSEQ multiplex PCR; in TCRdb, only in-frame clones are kept and a portion is missing. Of over 60,000 clones listed, around nine tenths are singletons. The specimen comprised peripheral blood, sampled on day 0 of AZD1222 vaccination. The receptors shown here come from an adult in good health.

The genes are TRBV7-2 and TRBJ1-1; a weak D match, TRBD1 (5 bases). This CDR3 has 12 residues. Germline V gene lookup returns CDR1 SGHTA and CDR2 FQGNSA. Deletions cut 3 bases from V and 7 bases from J, with 9 bases between. The DNA for the CDR3 is TGTGCCAGCAGCTTCCCGGGGCGTGAAGCTTTCTTT. Protein sequence: CASSFPGREAFF.

V and J are TRBV19 and TRBJ2-4; the D is unclear. V shed 1 base and J shed 1 base, with 2 bases lying between them. The length of the CDR3 is 13 residues. Per germline, CDR1 LNHDA and CDR2 SQIVND (reference sequence). The CDR3 spells CASSIGAKNIQYF. The CDR3 bases are TGTGCCAGTAGTATAGGGGCCAAAAACATTCAGTACTTC. Full variable domain (rest looked up from reference TRBV19 and TRBJ2-4): DGGITQSPKYLFRKEGQNVTLSCEQNLNHDAMYWYRQDPGQGLRLIYYSQIVNDFQKGDIAEGYSVSREKKESFPLTVTSAQKNPTAFYLCASSIGAKNIQYFGAGTRLSVL.

The V and J genes are TRBV5-1 and TRBJ2-1, with D perhaps TRBD1 (6 bases). In germline, CDR1 is SGHRS, CDR2 YFSETQ. V was clipped by 0 bases and J by 15 bases, with 22 bases between them. The CDR3 contains 15 residues. Written as DNA, the CDR3 is TGCGCCAGCAGCTTGGAAGGTGGGGGCAGTTCAGTTAGGTTCTTC. It specifies CASSLEGGGSSVRFF. The full variable domain, with the rest looked up from reference TRBV5-1 and TRBJ2-1, is KAGVTQTPRYLIKTRGQQVTLSCSPISGHRSVSWYQQTPGQGLQFLFEYFSETQRNKGNFPGRFSGRQFSNSRSEMNVSTLELGDSALYLCASSLEGGGSSVRFFGPGTRLTVL.

The rearrangement uses TRBV7-9 and TRBJ1-2; TRBD1 matches at 8 bases. CDR1 and CDR2 from the germline V gene are SEHNR and FQNEAQ (reference sequence). The CDR3 has 17 residues. J was trimmed by 2 bases and V by 0 bases; bases with no gene match: 8. CDR3 loop: CASSLAQRGQGNYGYTF. DNA of the CDR3: TGTGCCAGCAGCTTAGCCCAAAGAGGACAGGGCAACTATGGCTACACCTTC.

This chain joins TRBV6-5 and TRBJ1-1; TRBD1 might be the D (6 bases). This CDR3 contains 13 residues. From germline, CDR1 is MNHEY and CDR2 SVGAGI. V was clipped by 6 bases and J by 1 base, with 9 bases between them. The CDR3 bases are TGTGCCAGCAGGAGGGGGTCGAACACTGAAGCTTTCTTT. This sequence encodes CASRRGSNTEAFF.

The chain uses TRBV30 and TRBJ1-3, with D hard to call. V lost 5 bases to trimming and J lost 4 bases, with 15 bases between them. Germline assignment: CDR1 GTSNPN and CDR2 SVGIG (reference sequence). This CDR3 is built from 14 residues. The CDR3 DNA sequence: TGTGCCTGGGCCGTAGGGCACTTGGGAAACACCATATATTTT. Amino acids: CAWAVGHLGNTIYF.

As DNA, the CDR3 is TGTGCCAGCAGCCAAAATGCGCTGGGGGGCGCAAAACTGTTTTTT. Translated, it gives CASSQNALGGAKLFF. The J gene is TRBJ1-4, the V gene TRBV3-1 (or the pseudogene TRBV3-2); maybe TRBD1 (6 bases). V dropped 2 bases and J dropped 10 bases, with 17 bases sitting between them. The CDR3 is 15 residues long. CDR1 and CDR2 from the germline V gene are LGHDT and YNNKEL (reference sequence).

This chain joins TRBV3-1 (or the pseudogene TRBV3-2) and TRBJ2-7, with D maybe TRBD2 (6 bases). The V gene lost 6 bases and the J gene lost 4 bases, with 10 bases spanning the gap. This CDR3 region has 12 residues. CDR1 is LGHDT and CDR2 is YNNKEL in the germline V gene (reference sequence). The CDR3, as DNA: TGTGCCAGCAGGGGGCGGGGATACGAGCAGTACTTC. This sequence encodes CASRGRGYEQYF.

V usage is TRBV29-1 and J usage is TRBJ2-2, with D uncertain. The CDR3 spans 11 residues. Trimming removed 7 bases at V and 7 bases at J, with 10 bases between. Germline-derived CDR1 and CDR2 are SQVTM and ANQGSEA. CDR3: CSAQSGGELFF. CDR3 coding DNA: TGCAGCGCTCAATCCGGCGGGGAGCTGTTTTTT.

The genes are TRBV2 and TRBJ2-7; weak D call: TRBD2 (6 bases). Germline CDR1 is SNHLY and CDR2 is FYNNEI. This CDR3 has 13 residues. Trimming removed 8 bases from V and 6 bases from J, with 17 bases in between. In DNA form, the CDR3 reads TGTGCCAGCGTGGCGGGGTCCCAGGGCGAGCAGTACTTC. Its protein product is CASVAGSQGEQYF.

The chain has TRBV7-9 and TRBJ1-3; D not resolved. V lost 4 bases and J lost 0, with 10 bases in between. Germline lookup yields CDR1 SEHNR and CDR2 FQNEAQ (reference sequence). The CDR3 sequence is 15 residues long. CDR3 region: CASSSARISGNTIYF. The DNA of the CDR3 is TGTGCCAGCAGCTCCGCCCGGATCTCTGGAAACACCATATATTTT.

The V and J genes are TRBV29-1 and TRBJ2-3; D not certain. Trimming cost V 8 bases and J 3 bases, with 9 bases left between them. The germline V gene encodes CDR1 SQVTM and CDR2 ANQGSEA. The CDR3 is 11 residues long. CDR3 coding DNA: TGCAGCACCAGAAAGACAGATACGCAGTATTTT. Encoded protein: CSTRKTDTQYF.

The V gene is TRBV6-5, the J gene TRBJ1-2, with 10 nucleotides matching TRBD1. The germline gives CDR1 MNHEY, CDR2 SVGAGI. The J segment lost 7 bases and the V segment lost 9 bases, leaving 11 bases of the junction unmatched. The CDR3 consists of 14 residues. The CDR3 nucleotides read TGTGCCAGTCTATCACGACAGGGGGCAGTTGGCTACACCTTC. It specifies CASLSRQGAVGYTF.

The count of this clone is one. The gene calls are TRBV7-8 and TRBJ1-5; D is uncertain. This CDR3 contains 14 residues. Germline assignment: CDR1 SGHVS and CDR2 FQNEAQ. Trimming removed 2 bases at V and 7 bases at J, with 12 bases between. The CDR3 region is CASSLPGNEQPQHF. CDR3 in DNA: TGTGCCAGCAGCTTACCAGGAAATGAGCAGCCCCAGCATTTT.

J is TRBJ2-5 and V is TRBV27, with D perhaps matching TRBD1 or TRBD2 (5 bases each). The length of the CDR3 is 13 residues. V lost 2 bases, J lost 9 bases, and 13 bases lay in between. Germline V lookup: CDR1 MNHEY, CDR2 SMNVEV (reference sequence). The CDR3 nucleotides are TGTGCCAGCAGTTTAGTTATGACGGGACCCCAGTACTTC. This codes for CASSLVMTGPQYF.

This chain uses TRBV2 with TRBJ1-4, with D perhaps TRBD1 (5 bases). The CDR3 covers 11 residues. From germline, CDR1 is SNHLY and CDR2 FYNNEI. CDR3 sequence: CAGATNEKLFF. CDR3 in DNA: TGTGCGGGGGCAACTAATGAAAAACTGTTTTTT.

This chain links TRBV5-4 with TRBJ1-1; D is unresolved. Looked up from germline, CDR1 is SGHNT and CDR2 is YYREEE (reference sequence). The CDR3 sequence is 11 residues long. V gave up 4 bases and J gave up 7 bases, with 8 bases separating them. CDR3 amino acids: CASSRLGEAFF. In DNA form, the CDR3 reads TGTGCCAGCAGCAGGTTGGGTGAAGCTTTCTTT.

This chain links TRBV6-1 with TRBJ1-5; possible D gene TRBD1, 5 bases. In germline, CDR1 is MNHNS, CDR2 SASEGT. The CDR3 contains 16 residues. The germline V and J ends were trimmed by 3 bases and 0 bases, with 12 bases remaining between them. The CDR3 loop is CASSEGGGRSNQPQHF. The CDR3 DNA sequence: TGTGCCAGCAGTGAGGGGGGTGGCCGTAGCAATCAGCCCCAGCATTTT.

The gene calls are TRBV10-2 and TRBJ1-2, with 10 nucleotides matching TRBD1. This CDR3 has 13 amino acids. Germline lookup yields CDR1 WSHSY and CDR2 SAAADI. J was trimmed by 8 bases and V by 6 bases; bases with no gene match: 6. The CDR3 spells CASSGTGDGGYTF. In DNA form, the CDR3 reads TGCGCCAGCAGCGGGACAGGGGATGGGGGCTACACCTTC.

V usage is TRBV9 and J usage is TRBJ2-7, with 9 bases matching TRBD1. Germline assignment: CDR1 SGDLS and CDR2 YYNGEE. The junction had 7 bases not matched to a gene; V was cut back by 4 bases and J by 5 bases. The CDR3 runs to 14 residues. The CDR3 protein is CASSSGTGSNEQYF. CDR3 nucleotide sequence: TGTGCCAGCAGCTCTGGGACAGGGTCCAACGAGCAGTACTTC. The whole variable domain, filled in from reference TRBV9 and TRBJ2-7, reads DSGVTQTPKHLITATGQRVTLRCSPRSGDLSVYWYQQSLDQGLQFLIQYYNGEERAKGNILERFSAQQFPDLHSELNLSSLELGDSALYFCASSSGTGSNEQYFGPGTRLTVT.